The clone carrying this T cell receptor beta chain was observed a few times. The antigen is unknown. The germline V gene has CDR1 MNHEY and CDR2 SVGAGI. This CDR3 has 14 residues. The J segment lost 5 bases and the V segment lost 9 bases, leaving 10 bases of the junction unmatched. TCRdb's copy holds only in-frame clones and misses some; the assay was immunoSEQ multiplex PCR. The top ten clones hold more than 2% of a sample with approximately 74,000 clones, about nine tenths of them seen once. This specimen belongs to a study of T cell responses to AZD1222 COVID-19 vaccine. In the study overall: Analyses pooled second doses at about 4 or about 12 weeks. Study-wide findings and caveats: Nearly half of spike-specific TCRs reportedly target unmutated variant regions. Vaccination with two AZD1222 doses was followed by a rise in Spike-specific TCR breadth and depth.

The chain employs TRBV6-5 and TRBJ2-1; 7 bases map to TRBD2. This receptor was obtained from an adult in good health. The source was peripheral blood, collected on day 0 of AZD1222 vaccination. CDR3 amino acids: CASHPGLPDNEQFF. The CDR3 coding sequence is TGTGCCAGTCACCCGGGACTACCCGACAATGAGCAGTTCTTC.